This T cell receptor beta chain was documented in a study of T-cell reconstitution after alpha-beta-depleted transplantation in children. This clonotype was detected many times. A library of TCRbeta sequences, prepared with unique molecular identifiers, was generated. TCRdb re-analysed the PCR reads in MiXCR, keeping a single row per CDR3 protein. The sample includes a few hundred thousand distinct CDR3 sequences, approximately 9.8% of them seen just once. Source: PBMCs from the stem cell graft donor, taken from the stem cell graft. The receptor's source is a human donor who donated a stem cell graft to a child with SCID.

The CDR3 spells CSAIGGGTYSNTEAFF. The DNA for the CDR3 is TGCAGTGCTATTGGGGGTGGGACCTACTCGAACACTGAAGCTTTCTTT. The genes are TRBV20-1 and TRBJ1-1; a weak D match, TRBD1 (5 bases). V lost 4 bases to trimming and J lost 1 base, with 19 bases between them. The CDR3 has 16 residues. From germline, CDR1 is DFQATT and CDR2 SNEGSKA (reference sequence).